This TCR beta chain was retrieved from a study of blood T cell repertoires in COVID-19. On the study more broadly: Researchers got acute and convalescent COVID-19 samples from the United States, Italy and Spain. T cells, B-cell-depleted T cells, or PBMCs supplied cDNA or gDNA.

This clone was recorded once. In the source study's methods: Reference gene primer amplification in the assay estimated nucleated cell counts. The assay was immunoSEQ multiplex PCR, and TCRdb's table has in-frame clones only and misses some. That table is the source of V, J and clone size, and D and trimming were worked out from the DNA. Found here are around 130,000 clones, approximately 85% of them singletons; the top ten hold over 2.5%. This CDR3 region has 11 residues. The V gene's germline CDR1 is MNHNY and CDR2 SVGAGI (reference sequence). The V gene lost 6 bases and the J gene lost 7 bases, with 9 bases spanning the gap.

What was sequenced was peripheral blood. The V call is TRBV6-6, the J call TRBJ1-2; D not resolved. This TCR derives from a man aged 50-59 years with acute or convalescent COVID-19. CDR3 region: CASRRQRGYTF. CDR3 bases: TGTGCCAGCAGACGCCAGCGTGGCTACACCTTC.